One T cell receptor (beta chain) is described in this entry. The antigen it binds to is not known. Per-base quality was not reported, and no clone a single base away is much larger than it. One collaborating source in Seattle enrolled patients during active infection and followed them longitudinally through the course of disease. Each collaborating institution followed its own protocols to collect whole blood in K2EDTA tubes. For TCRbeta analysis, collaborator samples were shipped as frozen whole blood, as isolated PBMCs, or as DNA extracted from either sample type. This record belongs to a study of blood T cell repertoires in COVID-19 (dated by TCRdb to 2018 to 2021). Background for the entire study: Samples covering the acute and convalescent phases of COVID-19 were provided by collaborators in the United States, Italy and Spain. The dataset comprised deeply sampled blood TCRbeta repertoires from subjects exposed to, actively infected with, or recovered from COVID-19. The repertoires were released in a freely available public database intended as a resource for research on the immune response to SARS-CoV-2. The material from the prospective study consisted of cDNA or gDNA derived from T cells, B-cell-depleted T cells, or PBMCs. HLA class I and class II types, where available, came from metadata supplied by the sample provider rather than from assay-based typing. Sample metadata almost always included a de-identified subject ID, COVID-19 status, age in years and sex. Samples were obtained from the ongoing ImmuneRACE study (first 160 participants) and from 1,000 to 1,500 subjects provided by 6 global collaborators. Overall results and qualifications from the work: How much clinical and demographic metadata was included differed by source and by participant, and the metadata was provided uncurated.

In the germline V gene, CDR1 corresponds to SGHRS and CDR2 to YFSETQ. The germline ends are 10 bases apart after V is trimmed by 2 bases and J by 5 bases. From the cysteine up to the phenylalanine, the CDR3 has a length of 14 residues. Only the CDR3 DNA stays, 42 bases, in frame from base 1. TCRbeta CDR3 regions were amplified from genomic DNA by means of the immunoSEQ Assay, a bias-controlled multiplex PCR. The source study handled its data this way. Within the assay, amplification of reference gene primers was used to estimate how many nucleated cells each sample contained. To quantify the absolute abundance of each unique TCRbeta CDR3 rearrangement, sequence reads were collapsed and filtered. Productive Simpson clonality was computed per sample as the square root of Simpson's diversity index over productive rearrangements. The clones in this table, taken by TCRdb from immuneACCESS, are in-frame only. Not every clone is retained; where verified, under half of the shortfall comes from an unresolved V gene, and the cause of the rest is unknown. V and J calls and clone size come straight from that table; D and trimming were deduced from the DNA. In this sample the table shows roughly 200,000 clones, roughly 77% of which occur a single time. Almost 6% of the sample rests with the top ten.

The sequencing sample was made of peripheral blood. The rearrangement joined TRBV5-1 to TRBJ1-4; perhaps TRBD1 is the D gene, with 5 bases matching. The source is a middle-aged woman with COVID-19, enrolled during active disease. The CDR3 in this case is CASSFWQGNEKLFF. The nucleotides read TGCGCCAGCAGCTTTTGGCAGGGCAATGAAAAACTGTTTTTT.